Sequencing of this T cell receptor beta chain was carried out in a study of identifying expanded T cells in peripheral blood. Profiled with immunoSEQ multiplex PCR; TCRdb holds only in-frame clones, not every one. The sample gives approximately 75,000 clones, 90% of which show up once; over 2.5% is in the top ten. This CDR3 has 11 amino acids. The V and J ends lost 4 bases and 2 bases respectively, with 2 bases between them. Germline V gene data show CDR1 as MDHEN and CDR2 as SYDVKM. The clonotype was recovered from a person between 18 and 70 years old in good health. The chain has TRBV28 and TRBJ1-2; D is uncertain. Material for sequencing was blood. The CDR3 here is CASSSNYGYTF. The CDR3 DNA sequence: TGTGCCAGCAGTTCCAACTATGGCTACACCTTC.